The 21 T cell receptor beta chains given below trace back to one sample, sequenced in a study of blood T cells in healthy people across ages. Through a sample-barcoded 5' primer and a J-beta primer mix, a second PCR was run for roughly 7 to 11 cycles. TCRdb fed the 5' RACE reads into MiXCR, producing one record per CDR3 protein. This sample carries more than 900,000 distinct CDR3 sequences, around 25% of them seen once, and the ten largest clones take around 0.7%. This sample also appeared in a second study, on T cells of mothers and their children.

Sequenced material: blood. The source of these receptors is a girl aged 2 to 9 in good health.

This clonotype has a handful of counts. CDR3 in DNA: TGCGCCAGCAGCTCCCTAATGGCGGATCTTGGCTACACCTTC. It specifies CASSSLMADLGYTF. The chain joins TRBV5-1 to TRBJ1-2; D gene uncertain. Germline assignment: CDR1 SGHRS and CDR2 YFSETQ. With 3 bases removed from V and 7 bases from J, the gap between germline ends came to 16 bases. This CDR3 is built from 14 residues.

This rearrangement joins TRBV7-2 to TRBJ2-5; 9 nucleotides match TRBD1. CDR1 and CDR2 from the germline V gene are SGHTA and FQGNSA. V lost 1 base, J lost 4 bases, and 10 bases stayed unmatched. The CDR3 sequence is 17 residues long. The CDR3: CASSLGYRTGGIETQYF. The CDR3, as DNA: TGTGCCAGCAGCTTAGGGTACCGTACAGGGGGCATAGAGACCCAGTACTTC.

The chain joins TRBV7-9 to TRBJ2-6; the D call may be TRBD1 or TRBD2 (5 bases each). Germline lookup yields CDR1 SEHNR and CDR2 FQNEAQ (reference sequence). V lost 7 bases and J lost 0, with 10 bases in between. This CDR3 has 15 amino acids. The CDR3 bases are TGTGCCAGCACGAGGGACCTCTCTGGGGCCAACGTCCTGACTTTC. It yields the protein CASTRDLSGANVLTF.

This clonotype was observed a few times. V is TRBV10-3 and J is TRBJ2-7, with D perhaps TRBD2 (6 bases). This CDR3 spans 15 amino acids. Germline-derived CDR1 and CDR2 are ENHRY and SYGVKD. V gave up 6 bases and J gave up 3 bases, with 18 bases separating them. CDR3 in amino acids: CAIRNTGTVNYEQYF. CDR3 nucleotides: TGTGCCATCAGAAACACCGGGACTGTTAACTACGAGCAGTACTTC.

The table lists this clonotype with a count of one. The V and J genes are TRBV5-1 and TRBJ1-3, with D maybe TRBD1 (6 bases). Germline values: CDR1 SGHRS, CDR2 YFSETQ. V was pared by 4 bases and J by 0 bases, with 11 bases between. There are 15 residues in the CDR3. CDR3 sequence: CASSPGARSGNTIYF. Written as DNA, the CDR3 is TGCGCCAGCAGCCCAGGGGCCCGCTCTGGAAACACCATATATTTT.

This clonotype was recorded a few times. This chain uses TRBV29-1 with TRBJ1-1, with D possibly TRBD1 on 5 matching bases. Germline values: CDR1 SQVTM, CDR2 ANQGSEA. V was pared by 3 bases and J by 5 bases, with 13 bases between. The CDR3 has 13 residues. CDR3 sequence (DNA): TGCAGCGTTGAGGGGGGAGAGGGGACTGAAGCTTTCTTT. Translating it yields CSVEGGEGTEAFF. Supplemented by reference TRBV29-1 and TRBJ1-1, the full variable domain reads SAVISQKPSRDICQRGTSLTIQCQVDSQVTMMFWYRQQPGQSLTLIATANQGSEATYESGFVIDKFPISRPNLTFSTLTVSNMSPEDSSIYLCSVEGGEGTEAFFGQGTRLTVV.

The chain links TRBV9 to TRBJ1-3; no firm D call. The CDR3 runs to 15 residues. Germline CDR1 reads SGDLS; CDR2 reads YYNGEE. V lost 0 bases to trimming and J lost 0 bases, with 7 bases between them. The CDR3 sequence is CASSVAQDSGNTIYF. The DNA of the CDR3 is TGTGCCAGCAGCGTAGCCCAGGACTCTGGAAACACCATATATTTT.

The chain joins TRBV3-1 to TRBJ2-7; 7 positions match TRBD1. The CDR3 totals 14 residues. J was trimmed by 2 bases and V by 8 bases; bases with no gene match: 9. Germline CDR1 LGHDT, CDR2 YNNKEL (reference sequence). For the CDR3, the DNA is TGTGCCAGCGGATTACAGGGGACGGCCTACGAGCAGTACTTC. It encodes CASGLQGTAYEQYF.

This chain joins TRBV27 and TRBJ2-2, with D possibly TRBD1 on 5 matching bases. The CDR3 length is 14 residues. Germline values: CDR1 MNHEY, CDR2 SMNVEV (reference sequence). The V and J ends lost 5 bases and 6 bases respectively, with 13 bases between them. CDR3 residues: CASSPVEGAGELFF. CDR3 nucleotides: TGTGCCAGCAGTCCCGTCGAAGGGGCCGGGGAGCTGTTTTTT.

V is TRBV5-1 and J is TRBJ2-3; weak D call: TRBD1 (5 bases). The CDR3 runs to 14 residues. Germline values: CDR1 SGHRS, CDR2 YFSETQ. V gave up 5 bases and J gave up 6 bases, with 16 bases separating them. As DNA, the CDR3 is TGCGCCAGCAGACCAGGGCCACTGAGGGATACGCAGTATTTT. It encodes CASRPGPLRDTQYF.

This clonotype was counted many times. The genes are TRBV15 and TRBJ1-2, with D possibly matching TRBD1 (5 bases). Germline assignment: CDR1 LNHNV and CDR2 YYDKDF (reference sequence). CDR3 size: 14 residues. Between the trimmed V and J ends, which lost 0 bases and 4 bases, there was a span of 9 bases. This CDR3 reads CATSREGAAYGYTF. DNA of the CDR3: TGTGCCACCAGCAGAGAAGGGGCAGCCTATGGCTACACCTTC.

A few counts support this clonotype. The CDR3 is CASSLQGRANEKLFF. CDR3 bases: TGTGCCAGCAGCTTGCAGGGGAGGGCTAATGAAAAACTGTTTTTT. The chain joins TRBV7-2 to TRBJ1-4; tentatively, D is TRBD1 (6 bases). The germline gives CDR1 SGHTA, CDR2 FQGNSA. V gave up 3 bases and J gave up 3 bases, with 11 bases separating them. The CDR3 loop spans 15 amino acids.

The CDR3 loop is CASSQVVGTQGGYNSPLHF. CDR3 nucleotides: TGTGCCAGCAGCCAAGTCGTCGGAACACAGGGGGGTTATAATTCACCCCTCCACTTT. The V call is TRBV3-1, the J call TRBJ1-6, with TRBD1 identical over 8 bases. This CDR3 has 19 residues. Germline V gives CDR1 LGHDT, CDR2 YNNKEL (reference sequence). Germline trimming cut 1 base from V and 4 bases from J; bases unmatched to any gene: 12.

This chain links TRBV5-1 with TRBJ2-5; maybe TRBD2 (6 bases). CDR3 length: 13 residues. The V and J ends lost 4 bases and 5 bases respectively, with 12 bases between them. From germline, CDR1 is SGHRS and CDR2 YFSETQ. CDR3 nucleotides: TGCGCCAGCAGCGGAGGGGCGAAGGAGACCCAGTACTTC. Translation gives CASSGGAKETQYF.

This clonotype was picked up a small number of times. The CDR3 bases are TGTGCCAGCAGGGGGCAAGACTACGAGCAGTACTTC. It translates to CASRGQDYEQYF. The V gene is TRBV12-3 or TRBV12-4, the J gene TRBJ2-7; the D gene is possibly TRBD1 (5 bases). The V and J ends lost 6 bases and 3 bases respectively, with 9 bases between them. CDR3 size: 12 residues.

This clonotype was picked up a small number of times. The chain has TRBV28 and TRBJ2-3; 9 nucleotides match TRBD1. V shed 5 bases and J 4 bases; nucleotides not matched to a gene: 7. The length of the CDR3 is 15 residues. The germline gives CDR1 MDHEN, CDR2 SYDVKM. CDR3 residues: CASSEGQGNPDTQYF. The DNA for the CDR3 is TGTGCCAGCAGTGAGGGACAGGGAAACCCAGATACGCAGTATTTT.

This chain joins TRBV7-2 and TRBJ2-5; D unresolved. CDR1 and CDR2 from the germline V gene are SGHTA and FQGNSA. Trimming left V 1 base short and J 2 bases short, with 8 bases between. The CDR3 has 14 residues. In DNA, the CDR3 is TGTGCCAGCAGCTTAGTGTCAGTACAAGAGACCCAGTACTTC. Translating it yields CASSLVSVQETQYF.

This clonotype has a handful of counts. The chain uses TRBV6-1 and TRBJ1-1; D ambiguous. CDR3 length: 14 residues. Trimming left V 5 bases short and J 1 base short, with 11 bases between. Per germline, CDR1 MNHNS and CDR2 SASEGT. CDR3 protein: CASSPKWANTEAFF. The CDR3 DNA sequence: TGTGCCAGCAGTCCCAAGTGGGCGAACACTGAAGCTTTCTTT.

V is TRBV10-3 and J is TRBJ1-2; D uncertain. With 2 bases removed from V and 5 bases from J, the gap between germline ends came to 9 bases. The CDR3 is made up of 13 amino acids. Germline V lookup: CDR1 ENHRY, CDR2 SYGVKD. The CDR3 loop reads CAISEGQSYGYTF. CDR3 nucleotides: TGTGCCATCAGTGAGGGGCAGAGTTATGGCTACACCTTC.

The rearrangement links TRBV2 to TRBJ2-5; D is possibly TRBD1 or TRBD2 (6 bases each). Matching the DNA end better, TRBJ2-1 makes the J call doubtful. Germline CDR1 is SNHLY and CDR2 is FYNNEI. The CDR3 contains 12 residues. The CDR3 loop reads CAAAGGRNEQFF. The CDR3 nucleotides read TGTGCCGCAGCTGGGGGGCGCAATGAGCAGTTCTTC.

The rearrangement joins TRBV7-2 to TRBJ2-7; 7 bases are shared with TRBD1. The V and J ends lost 5 bases and 2 bases, in that order; junction bases with no gene match: 9. The CDR3 covers 15 residues. Germline assignment: CDR1 SGHTA and CDR2 FQGNSA. This chain's CDR3 is CASSPRTGSPYEQYF. CDR3 sequence (DNA): TGTGCCAGCAGCCCCCGGACAGGATCCCCCTACGAGCAGTACTTC.